This T cell receptor (beta chain) was found in a study of blood T cell repertoires in COVID-19. CDR3 length: 15 amino acids. Trimming pared 6 bases from V and 1 base from J, leaving 10 bases between. CDR1 and CDR2 (germline): SNHLY, FYNNEI. Method: immunoSEQ multiplex PCR; TCRdb's copy keeps in-frame clones and lacks some. The sample holds 110,000 to 150,000 clones, about four fifths seen once. This clonotype was obtained from a woman under 30 who had been exposed to COVID-19. This sequence joins TRBV2 and TRBJ2-6, with TRBD2 as a possible D gene (5 bases). The sequenced material came from PBMCs or T cells enriched from blood (not recorded which). This chain's CDR3 is CASRITSSGANVLTF. CDR3 nucleotide sequence: TGTGCCAGCAGGATTACTAGTTCTGGGGCCAACGTCCTGACTTTC.